A selection of T cell receptor beta chains follows, all from one sample in a study of blood T cell repertoires in COVID-19. Clones were sequenced by immunoSEQ multiplex PCR, and TCRdb holds only the in-frame ones, with some missing. The sample includes approximately 210,000 clones, roughly four fifths of them seen just once. Source material: peripheral blood. The receptors shown here come from a woman aged 50 to 60 with active or convalescent COVID-19. Each CDR3 is given with its conserved first and last residue. D genes are given only for firm matches. The size entry is marked missing in some rows and otherwise reads once, few, many or a size class.

v_call	clone_size	d_call	j_call	cdr3_aa	cdr3_nt
TRBV7-9	.	.	TRBJ1-5	CASSHPEPNQPQHF	TGTGCCAGCAGCCATCCGGAGCCCAATCAGCCCCAGCATTTT
TRBV18	.	.	TRBJ1-1	CASSLQQALGTEAFF	TGTGCCAGCTCATTACAGCAGGCTCTCGGCACTGAAGCTTTCTTT
TRBV19	.	.	TRBJ1-2	CASSISAGLYGYTF	TGTGCCAGTAGTATTAGCGCAGGCCTCTATGGCTACACCTTC
TRBV28	.	.	TRBJ1-3	CATQGSGNTIYF	TGTGCCACTCAGGGTTCTGGAAACACCATATATTTT
TRBV24-1	.	.	TRBJ1-6	CATSDLVQLCSYNSPLHF	TGTGCCACCAGTGATTTGGTACAGTTATGCTCCTATAATTCACCCCTCCACTTT
TRBV5-4	.	TRBD2	TRBJ2-3	CASRAGGENKDTQYF	TGTGCCAGCCGCGCGGGGGGGGAAAATAAAGATACGCAGTATTTT
TRBV5-4	.	TRBD1	TRBJ1-6	CASSLRTGQEVSPLHF	TGTGCCAGCAGCTTGAGAACAGGACAGGAGGTCTCACCCCTCCACTTT
TRBV29-1	few	TRBD1	TRBJ1-1	CSAWDRGNTEAFF	TGCAGCGCCTGGGACAGGGGGAACACTGAAGCTTTCTTT
TRBV6-1	.	.	TRBJ1-5	CASSERNTAQPQHF	TGTGCCAGCAGTGAGAGAAATACCGCTCAGCCCCAGCATTTT
TRBV28	.	.	TRBJ2-1	CASTSRFGAPLAGRGVQFF	TGTGCCAGCACCAGCAGGTTCGGGGCGCCGTTGGCGGGGAGGGGGGTGCAGTTCTTC
TRBV10-3	few	TRBD1	TRBJ1-2	CAISEPRQGAAGYTF	TGTGCCATCAGTGAGCCGCGACAGGGGGCTGCGGGCTACACCTTC
TRBV6-4	once	TRBD1	TRBJ1-1	CASSDSSYRGRAFF	TGTGCCAGCAGTGACTCCTCTTACAGGGGACGAGCTTTCTTT
TRBV18	.	.	TRBJ2-2	CASSPPPGLGTTGELFF	TGTGCCAGCTCACCCCCCCCCGGTTTGGGCACTACCGGGGAGCTGTTTTTT
TRBV7-2	once	TRBD1	TRBJ2-4	CASSLGTVNIQYF	TGTGCCAGCAGCCTGGGGACAGTAAACATTCAGTACTTC
TRBV18	.	TRBD1	TRBJ1-4	CASSPSAGTGPTNEKLFF	TGTGCCAGCTCACCTTCCGCCGGGACAGGCCCCACTAATGAAAAACTGTTTTTT
TRBV9	.	TRBD1	TRBJ2-2	CASSPRQGATNTGELFF	TGTGCCAGCAGCCCTCGACAGGGGGCGACGAACACCGGGGAGCTGTTTTTT
TRBV28	.	TRBD1	TRBJ1-2	CASRPFGTGGYGSF	TGTGCCAGCAGACCTTTCGGAACAGGGGGCTATGGCTCCTTC
TRBV28	.	.	TRBJ1-2	CASSLIYGSYTF	TGTGCCAGCAGTTTAATCTACGGTAGCTACACCTTC
TRBV7-2	once	TRBD1	TRBJ2-3	CASSPQGQGSDTQYF	TGTGCCAGCAGCCCCCAGGGACAGGGATCGGATACGCAGTATTTT
TRBV28	few	.	TRBJ1-5	CAITGKNQPQHF	TGTGCCATCACCGGGAAGAACCAGCCCCAGCATTTT
TRBV5-1	.	.	TRBJ2-1	CASSLEYRVRSSYNEQFF	TGCGCCAGCAGCTTGGAATACAGGGTGAGAAGCTCCTACAATGAGCAGTTCTTC
TRBV28	.	.	TRBJ2-2	CASYGAGMRTGELFF	TGTGCCAGCTATGGGGCTGGGATGAGGACCGGGGAGCTGTTTTTT
TRBV5-1	many	.	TRBJ2-2	CASSQGAVNTGELFF	TGCGCCAGCAGCCAAGGGGCCGTGAACACCGGGGAGCTGTTTTTT
TRBV5-1	.	TRBD1	TRBJ2-1	CASSLGGTGGNEQFF	TGCGCCAGCAGCTTGGGGGGGACAGGTGGGAATGAGCAGTTCTTC
TRBV27	.	TRBD2	TRBJ2-5	CASSLKGPRTSGGAETQYF	TGTGCCAGCAGTTTAAAGGGCCCACGGACTAGCGGGGGGGCAGAGACCCAGTACTTC
TRBV30	once	TRBD1	TRBJ1-1	CAWRRKTGHAFF	TGTGCCTGGAGAAGGAAGACAGGGCATGCTTTCTTT
TRBV15	.	TRBD1	TRBJ2-1	CATSRDGTGSNEQFF	TGTGCCACCAGCAGAGATGGGACAGGGTCCAATGAGCAGTTCTTC
TRBV29-1	.	.	TRBJ1-2	CSVGRDYGYTF	TGCAGCGTTGGCAGGGACTATGGCTACACCTTC
TRBV27	.	.	TRBJ1-2	CASSFWGGYGYTF	TGTGCCAGCAGTTTTTGGGGGGGCTATGGCTACACCTTC
TRBV28	.	.	TRBJ2-7	CASRGGVSYEQYF	TGTGCCAGCAGGGGGGGAGTCTCCTACGAGCAGTACTTC
TRBV11-2	.	TRBD2	TRBJ2-3	CASSSLAGVTDTQYF	TGTGCCAGCAGCTCCCTAGCGGGGGTCACAGATACGCAGTATTTT
TRBV2	.	.	TRBJ1-2	CASSEASYGYTF	TGTGCCAGCAGTGAAGCCTCCTATGGCTACACCTTC
TRBV30	.	.	TRBJ2-2	CAWSVVRVSSTGELFF	TGTGCCTGGAGTGTAGTGAGGGTCTCATCCACCGGGGAGCTGTTTTTT
TRBV5-1	few	TRBD2	TRBJ2-1	CASSTSGTSVHNEQFF	TGCGCCAGCAGCACCTCCGGGACTAGCGTACACAATGAGCAGTTCTTC
TRBV4-1	.	.	TRBJ1-3	CASSQGGGFLSGNTIYF	TGCGCCAGCAGCCAAGGCGGAGGGTTCCTCTCTGGAAACACCATATATTTT
TRBV6-5	.	TRBD1	TRBJ1-2	CASSRDRVGGYTF	TGTGCCAGCAGCCGGGACAGGGTGGGAGGCTACACCTTC
TRBV7-9	.	.	TRBJ2-2	CASSLAGHNTGELFF	TGTGCCAGCAGCTTAGCGGGACACAACACCGGGGAGCTGTTTTTT
TRBV27	once	.	TRBJ1-6	CASSLGGGNSPLHF	TGTGCCAGCAGTTTAGGGGGAGGTAATTCACCCCTCCACTTT
TRBV7-9	many	TRBD2	TRBJ2-5	CASSRGLAGISETQYF	TGTGCCAGCAGCCGGGGACTAGCGGGAATTTCAGAGACCCAGTACTTC
TRBV28	few	.	TRBJ1-2	CASSPYRTGGTYGYTF	TGTGCCAGCAGTCCTTACCGGACGGGAGGTACCTATGGCTACACCTTC
TRBV6-5	.	TRBD1	TRBJ2-5	CASRRDRGTTQYF	TGTGCCAGCAGACGGGACAGGGGAACGACCCAGTACTTC
TRBV9	once	.	TRBJ1-2	CASTGISNYGYTF	TGTGCCAGCACCGGGATCTCTAACTATGGCTACACCTTC
TRBV6-4	.	TRBD1	TRBJ2-2	CASSEGTGGPGELFF	TGTGCCAGCAGTGAAGGGACAGGAGGTCCCGGGGAGCTGTTTTTT
TRBV10-3	.	.	TRBJ1-3	CAISESVNSPYSGNTIYF	TGTGCCATCAGTGAGTCTGTCAACAGCCCTTACTCTGGAAACACCATATATTTT
TRBV2	.	.	TRBJ1-1	CASSEITYRAGNTEAFF	TGTGCCAGCAGTGAGATCACTTATCGGGCGGGGAACACTGAAGCTTTCTTT
TRBV6-5	.	.	TRBJ1-4	CASSYSISGGLAKLFF	TGTGCCAGCAGTTACTCGATTTCGGGGGGGCTCGCGAAACTGTTTTTT
TRBV19	.	TRBD1	TRBJ1-5	CASSITGGDQPQHF	TGTGCCAGTAGTATTACAGGGGGGGATCAGCCCCAGCATTTT
TRBV28	.	TRBD1	TRBJ1-3	CASRDRAGNTIYF	TGTGCCAGCAGGGACAGGGCTGGAAACACCATATATTTT
TRBV11-2	.	.	TRBJ2-7	CASSLAFRRAEQYF	TGTGCCAGCAGCTTAGCCTTCAGGAGGGCCGAGCAGTACTTC
TRBV21-1	.	.	TRBJ2-7	CATTDRNSYEQYF	TGTGCCACTACGGACAGGAATTCCTACGAGCAGTACTTC
TRBV7-8	.	TRBD1	TRBJ2-2	CASSIWTGTANTGELFF	TGTGCCAGCAGCATCTGGACAGGGACGGCGAACACCGGGGAGCTGTTTTTT
TRBV28	few	TRBD1	TRBJ2-5	CASRTPGQGPQETQYF	TGTGCCAGCAGGACCCCGGGACAGGGGCCCCAAGAGACCCAGTACTTC
TRBV18	.	.	TRBJ2-5	CASSPVAGSVETQYF	TGTGCCAGCTCACCAGTCGCCGGGAGCGTAGAGACCCAGTACTTC
TRBV28	.	TRBD2	TRBJ2-2	CASSLLGAGALVGGELFF	TGTGCCAGCAGTTTACTCGGGGCGGGAGCCCTCGTGGGCGGGGAGCTGTTTTTT
TRBV5-4	.	.	TRBJ2-5	CASRNPGLSETQYF	TGTGCCAGCAGAAACCCGGGACTGTCAGAGACCCAGTACTTC